This T cell receptor (beta chain) was identified during a study of blood T cell repertoires in COVID-19. Study at large: Italy, Spain and the United States were the sources of the convalescent and acute COVID-19 samples. T cells, B-cell-depleted T cells, or PBMCs supplied cDNA or gDNA.

Authors' processing steps: Amplification with reference gene primers provided the estimates of nucleated cell counts. The method was immunoSEQ multiplex PCR; TCRdb's version includes in-frame clones alone and lacks a portion of them. D and trimming come from the DNA, and the V and J calls and clone size come from that table. The sample comprises 40,000 to 45,000 clones, around 92% of which are singletons, and more than 10% rests with the top ten. The CDR3 runs to 12 residues. Between the trimmed V and J ends, which lost 0 bases and 6 bases, there was a span of 6 bases. Germline loops: CDR1 SGHDT, CDR2 YYEEEE.

The sequence was obtained from a human donor in a cohort sampled during active COVID-19. The material sequenced was peripheral blood. V and J are TRBV5-6 and TRBJ1-1; D remains unclear. The CDR3 coding sequence is TGTGCCAGCAGCTTGGCCGCGGCTGAAGCTTTCTTT. Amino acids: CASSLAAAEAFF. The full variable domain, its missing parts supplied by reference TRBV5-6 and TRBJ1-1, is DAGVTQSPTHLIKTRGQQVTLRCSPKSGHDTVSWYQQALGQGPQFIFQYYEEEERQRGNFPDRFSGHQFPNYSSELNVNALLLGDSALYLCASSLAAAEAFFGQGTRLTVV.